Shown below are 20 T cell receptor beta chains from a single sample sequenced in a study of T cell repertoires in cytomegalovirus infection. Their target antigens are unknown. Each CDR3 protein gets one entry after TCRdb re-called the reads with MiXCR. Altogether 650,000 to 900,000 distinct CDR3 sequences are present, 25% to 35% being singletons, with the ten largest covering under 15%. The material sequenced was cultured CD8+ T cells from PBMCs, taken from culture after CMV antigen stimulation. The receptors stem from a human donor in good health (CMV status not recorded). Some clones in this sample may be carry-over from other donors' samples.

The chain combines TRBV20-1 with TRBJ2-1, with D tentatively TRBD2 (6 bases). The CDR3 extends over 16 amino acids. The V gene lost 3 bases and the J gene lost 1 base, with 16 bases spanning the gap. Germline V gene data show CDR1 as DFQATT and CDR2 as SNEGSKA (reference sequence). CDR3 sequence reads: CSASQEGLGSYNEQFF. The CDR3 region has the DNA TGCAGTGCTAGTCAGGAGGGGTTAGGGTCCTACAATGAGCAGTTCTTC.

This sequence joins TRBV20-1 and TRBJ2-1; D perhaps matches TRBD2 (7 bases). Germline lookup yields CDR1 DFQATT and CDR2 SNEGSKA (reference sequence). Trimming shortened V by 3 bases and J by 4 bases, and 16 bases separated the two germline ends. This CDR3 has 15 amino acids. The CDR3 here is CSARGGGAWYNEQFF. The CDR3 coding sequence is TGCAGTGCTAGGGGTGGGGGGGCCTGGTACAATGAGCAGTTCTTC.

The chain employs TRBV14 and TRBJ2-2; no clear D. Per germline, CDR1 SGHDN and CDR2 FVKESK. This CDR3 has 13 residues. Trimming stripped 2 bases from V and 5 bases from J, with 6 bases between. CDR3 sequence reads: CASSQTWTGELFF. The DNA for the CDR3 is TGTGCCAGCAGCCAAACATGGACCGGGGAGCTGTTTTTT.

The gene calls are TRBV6-5 and TRBJ1-4, with D unclear. V was shortened by 0 bases and J by 6 bases, with 8 bases between the two germline ends. The length of the CDR3 is 14 residues. In germline, CDR1 is MNHEY, CDR2 SVGAGI. The CDR3 here is CASSYSNSYEKLFF. DNA for the CDR3: TGTGCCAGCAGTTACTCAAACAGCTATGAAAAACTGTTTTTT.

This clonotype was seen only a few times. The J gene is TRBJ2-3, the V gene TRBV6-5; 10 nucleotides line up with TRBD2. This CDR3 has 17 residues. In germline, CDR1 is MNHEY, CDR2 SVGAGI. After removal of 0 bases from V and 3 bases from J, the junction contained 6 bases not matched to a gene. CDR3 nucleotide sequence: TGTGCCAGCAGTTACTCGATACTAGCGGGGATTACAGATACGCAGTATTTT. It is translated as CASSYSILAGITDTQYF.

This clonotype was seen only a few times. J is TRBJ2-2 and V is TRBV24-1; either TRBD1 or TRBD2 may fit D (6 bases each). CDR3 length equals 18 residues. The V gene's germline CDR1 is KGHDR and CDR2 SFDVKD. V was clipped by 3 bases and J by 6 bases, with 22 bases between them. DNA for the CDR3: TGTGCCACCAGTGATCCCCTATTTAAAGGGGGGCTCGCCGGGGAGCTGTTTTTT. As protein: CATSDPLFKGGLAGELFF.

This clonotype was observed many times. The junction shows a germline mismatch at one end, possibly a read error. The chain couples TRBV7-2 to TRBJ1-1; D perhaps matches TRBD1 (5 bases). This CDR3 is 13 amino acids long. Germline-derived CDR1 and CDR2 are SGHTA and FQGNSA. The CDR3, as DNA: TGTGCCAGCAGCTTTTTGGGGGAGGTTTTAATGGGTTTT. Translation gives CASSFLGEVLMGF.

This clonotype was detected a few times. The V and J genes are TRBV20-1 and TRBJ1-6; no clear D. Deletions cut 4 bases from V and 3 bases from J, with 16 bases between. The CDR3 covers 16 residues. CDR1 DFQATT and CDR2 SNEGSKA come from the germline V gene (reference sequence). In DNA, the CDR3 is TGCAGTGCTACCGGACCCCTTACCGTCTATAATTCACCCCTCCACTTT. It encodes CSATGPLTVYNSPLHF.

About this clonotype itself: A single base separates this from a much larger clone, so it may be a read error. The genes are TRBV7-6 and TRBJ1-5, with a weak D call TRBD1 (6 bases). The V gene's germline CDR1 is SGHVS and CDR2 FNYEAQ. V was shortened by 5 bases and J by 9 bases, with 14 bases between the two germline ends. The CDR3 totals 13 residues. CDR3 nucleotide sequence: TGTGCCAGCAGCAGCAACAGGGATAGGCCCCAGCATTTT. This sequence encodes CASSSNRDRPQHF.

The V call is TRBV5-1, the J call TRBJ2-3, with D unresolved. Germline V CDR1 and CDR2: SGHRS, YFSETQ. This CDR3 comprises 16 residues. V was shortened by 2 bases and J by 0 bases, with 13 bases between the two germline ends. This chain's CDR3 is CASSFEKPLSTDTQYF. CDR3 coding DNA: TGCGCCAGCAGCTTCGAAAAACCCCTCAGCACAGATACGCAGTATTTT.

V is TRBV10-3 and J is TRBJ2-7; D possibly corresponds to TRBD1 (5 bases). The CDR3 is made up of 14 amino acids. Per germline, CDR1 ENHRY and CDR2 SYGVKD. V was shortened by 8 bases and J by 3 bases, with 17 bases between the two germline ends. CDR3 bases: TGTGCCATCGCGGCCGACAGTAATCACTACGAGCAGTACTTC. Translated: CAIAADSNHYEQYF.

This clonotype occurred many times. The chain links TRBV6-2 or TRBV6-3 to TRBJ1-1, with 8 bases identical to TRBD1. The trim removed 6 bases at V and 1 base at J, leaving 7 bases unmatched. The germline CDR1 and CDR2 sequences are MNHEY and SVGEGT. CDR3 length equals 15 residues. For the CDR3, the DNA is TGTGCCAGCAGGGATCGACAGGGGAGGAACACTGAAGCTTTCTTT. Protein product: CASRDRQGRNTEAFF.

This clonotype was counted between two and nine times. The rearrangement links TRBV27 to TRBJ1-5, with 8 bases aligning to TRBD1. The CDR3 loop spans 13 amino acids. V lost 3 bases, J lost 6 bases, and 1 base stayed unmatched. Germline V gene lookup returns CDR1 MNHEY and CDR2 SMNVEV (reference sequence). CDR3 DNA: TGTGCCAGCAGTTTCGACAGGGGTCAGCCCCAGCATTTT. Protein sequence: CASSFDRGQPQHF.

The chain employs TRBV2 and TRBJ2-3; no firm D call. V shed 2 bases and J shed 0 bases, with 15 bases lying between them. CDR3 length: 17 amino acids. The germline V gene has CDR1 SNHLY and CDR2 FYNNEI. The CDR3 region is CASSETRRTRSTDTQYF. The CDR3 bases are TGTGCCAGCAGTGAAACCAGGCGTACTCGCAGCACAGATACGCAGTATTTT.

V usage is TRBV2 and J usage is TRBJ2-7; maybe TRBD1 (5 bases). Germline CDR1 is SNHLY and CDR2 is FYNNEI. The ends were cut back, 4 bases at V and 6 bases at J, with 19 bases in the middle. This CDR3 has 15 residues. The CDR3 coding sequence is TGTGCCAGCAGTGCCACGGAACAGGTGTATCCCGAGCAGTACGTC. It is translated as CASSATEQVYPEQYV.

The V gene is TRBV6-1, the J gene TRBJ1-1, with D unclear. Trimming left V 6 bases short and J 6 bases short, with 20 bases between. Germline V lookup: CDR1 MNHNS, CDR2 SASEGT. CDR3 length equals 15 residues. The CDR3 DNA reads TGTGCCAGCAGCGCGCTCTTGGGCCTTGGGGCTGAAGCTTTCTTT. Translated, it gives CASSALLGLGAEAFF.

This clonotype was seen just once. The genes are TRBV2 and TRBJ2-1; 7 bases are a match to TRBD1. In germline, CDR1 is SNHLY, CDR2 FYNNEI. V trimming: 5 bases; J trimming: 10 bases; junction bases outside the gene matches: 2. The CDR3 extends over 11 amino acids. In DNA form, the CDR3 reads TGTGCCAGCAGTAGGGACAGAGAGCAGTTCTTC. Translated: CASSRDREQFF.

This clonotype was picked up many times. The chain is built from TRBV7-2 and TRBJ2-1, with 7 bases aligning to TRBD1. The V gene's germline CDR1 is SGHTA and CDR2 FQGNSA. This CDR3 is built from 15 residues. V lost 5 bases to trimming and J lost 4 bases; unmatched junction nucleotides: 8. DNA for the CDR3: TGTGCCAGCAGCGCCCGGGACAGTCCATACAATGAGCAGTTCTTC. Its protein is CASSARDSPYNEQFF.

The chain links TRBV4-1 to TRBJ2-1, with 7 bases fitting TRBD1. The CDR3 runs 16 residues. Germline CDR1 is MGHRA and CDR2 is YSYEKL. With 0 bases clipped from V and 4 bases from J, the junction kept 6 bases outside the gene matches. The CDR3 here is CASSQDGQGEYNEQFF. In nucleotides, the CDR3 is TGCGCCAGCAGCCAAGATGGGCAGGGGGAGTACAATGAGCAGTTCTTC.

This clonotype has more than one count but fewer than ten. This chain links TRBV12-3 or TRBV12-4 with TRBJ2-2; TRBD1 agrees at 8 bases. J gave up 2 bases and V 3 bases, and 5 bases lay outside the gene matches. The CDR3 is 16 amino acids. Written as DNA, the CDR3 is TGTGCCAGCAGTTTGGTACAGGGGGTCAACACCGGGGAGCTGTTTTTT. It is translated as CASSLVQGVNTGELFF.